The present T cell receptor (beta chain) was sequenced within a study of blood T cell repertoires in COVID-19. This clone has a single count. The CDR3 length is 14 residues. Germline V lookup: CDR1 SGHTA, CDR2 FQGNSA. V gave up 4 bases and J gave up 5 bases; unmatched junction bases: 4. Sequenced by immunoSEQ multiplex PCR; TCRdb stores in-frame clones only, minus some. Here the sample spans hundreds of thousands of clones, around 88% being singletons. Patients at the Seattle site were enrolled during active infection and followed longitudinally. The sequence came from a woman in her 30s with COVID-19, enrolled during active disease. The sample comprised peripheral blood. The chain recombines TRBV7-2 with TRBJ1-5; 8 bases are a match to TRBD1. CDR3 residues: CASSYGQGHQPQHF. In nucleotides, the CDR3 is TGTGCCAGCAGCTATGGACAGGGCCATCAGCCCCAGCATTTT. Full variable domain (remainder filled in from reference TRBV7-2 and TRBJ1-5): GAGVSQSPSNKVTEKGKDVELRCDPISGHTALYWYRQSLGQGLEFLIYFQGNSAPDKSGLPSDRFSAERTGGSVSTLTIQRTQQEDSAVYLCASSYGQGHQPQHFGDGTRLSIL.